This TCR beta chain came from a study of T-cell reconstitution after alpha-beta-depleted transplantation in children. The CDR3 extends over 11 amino acids. V gave up 2 bases and J gave up 14 bases, with 10 bases separating them. Whole-study findings and limits: Once a year had passed after transplant, T-cell counts and diversity came mostly from newly produced T cells. Several hundred expanded graft clones reportedly gave rise to the alpha-beta T cells present about two months after transplant. From surviving recipient T cells and thymic progenitors came the high day-60 TCRbeta diversity observed in some patients.

It was with unique molecular identifiers that the TCRbeta library was prepared. A single record per CDR3 protein comes from TCRdb applying MiXCR to the PCR reads. The sample holds under 250,000 distinct CDR3 sequences, 20% to 30% seen once. About this clonotype: Antigen specificity is unknown.

Sequenced material: PBMCs, mostly from graft donor cells, taken 360 days after TCRalphabeta/CD19-depleted stem cell transplant. V usage is TRBV12-3 or TRBV12-4 and J usage is TRBJ2-1, with D maybe TRBD2 (5 bases). The clonotype originates from a female patient between 2 and 15 years old who had a stem cell transplant for congenital amegakaryocytic thrombocytopenia, so the T cells may come from the graft donor. This CDR3 reads CASSLNTRKFF. In nucleotides, the CDR3 is TGTGCCAGCAGTTTAAACACTAGGAAGTTCTTC.